A selection of T cell receptor beta chains follows, all from one sample in a study of shared clonotypes between healthy human individuals. Measured with immunoSEQ multiplex PCR; TCRdb has only the in-frame clones, and not every one. The sample yields about 560,000 clones, around 78% seen once. Input material: PBMCs. The receptors here all came from a woman in her thirties or forties in good health. Some clones in this sample may be carry-over from other donors' samples. Both conserved end residues are part of each CDR3. D genes are given only for firm matches.

j_call d_call v_call cdr3_aa
TRBJ2-1 TRBD1 TRBV9 CASSVGGQVYNEQFF
TRBJ2-1 TRBD2 TRBV4-1 CASSQETSGRALGWNEQFF
TRBJ2-5 TRBD1 TRBV27 CASSTGQSTKTQYF
TRBJ1-5 TRBD1 TRBV10-3 CAISPDRGSNQPQHF
TRBJ1-4 . TRBV2 CASSERGELGF
TRBJ1-1 . TRBV19 CASSIRGGNTEAFF
TRBJ2-2 TRBD2 TRBV4-2 CASRGLGFANTGELFF
TRBJ1-1 . TRBV25-1 CASSVNVNTEAFF
TRBJ1-5 . TRBV29-1 CSVGEEPQHF
TRBJ2-2 TRBD2 TRBV6-5 CASSSGGPGLFF
TRBJ2-2 TRBD1 TRBV5-6 CASRSGTGDTGELFF
TRBJ2-4 TRBD1 TRBV19 CASSIEGQGKNIQYF
TRBJ2-1 TRBD2 TRBV7-3 CASSLPSGISGNEQFF
TRBJ1-1 TRBD1 TRBV5-1 CASSLGGQANTEAFF
TRBJ2-7 . TRBV2 CASSALGYEQYF
TRBJ2-7 . TRBV18 CASSLRAGAYEQYF
TRBJ2-3 TRBD2 TRBV9 CASSAGTSGRPDTQYF
TRBJ2-5 TRBD2 TRBV30 CAWSEPGTSGRAPQYF
TRBJ2-7 TRBD2 TRBV7-9 CASSPRTSGSNYEQYF
TRBJ2-5 TRBD2 TRBV5-1 CASSPGRASETQYF
TRBJ1-5 . TRBV6-1 CASSADRDQPQHF
TRBJ1-1 . TRBV6-5 CASSPQGGLGAFF
TRBJ2-7 TRBD1 TRBV19 CASSARGDRGRYEQYF
TRBJ1-5 . TRBV18 CASSPGDNQPQHF
TRBJ2-2 . TRBV28 CASRLGGANTGELFF
TRBJ2-1 . TRBV15 CATSRDVGRSYNEQFF
TRBJ2-1 TRBD1 TRBV19 CASSSTGTGGIYNEQFF
TRBJ1-2 . TRBV5-6 CASSPGGDYGYTF
TRBJ2-7 . TRBV19 CASQAGPSYEQYF
TRBJ2-7 . TRBV5-1 CASSDGQGLLEQYF
TRBJ2-7 . TRBV28 CASSPPGPILYEQYF
TRBJ2-3 TRBD1 TRBV15 CATSRGTGTASTDTQYF
TRBJ2-1 TRBD2 TRBV4-2 CASSRNSAGGPDEQFF
TRBJ1-1 . TRBV7-9 CASSLSGDTEAFF
TRBJ1-5 TRBD1 TRBV19 CASSIRQGSDQPQHF
TRBJ2-1 . TRBV13 CASSPMREVEEQFF
TRBJ2-5 TRBD1 TRBV18 CASSPRDRQETQYF
TRBJ2-6 TRBD1 TRBV5-4 CASGPKPTGRGANVLTF
TRBJ1-1 . TRBV18 CASSQGVGEAFF
TRBJ2-5 . TRBV6-1 CASSEDGISARTQYF
TRBJ1-5 . TRBV2 CASSKDSLNQPQHF
TRBJ2-1 TRBD2 TRBV5-1 CASRVTSGRFNEQFF
. . TRBV2 CASSDRQGGYEQYF
TRBJ2-5 TRBD2 TRBV18 CASSGAREWYF
TRBJ2-3 TRBD2 TRBV7-9 CASSLEAGPDTQYF
TRBJ2-6 TRBD1 TRBV4-1 CASSQGPYRGRRGANVLTF
TRBJ2-5 TRBD2 TRBV11-2 CASSLGLAGTQYF
TRBJ2-7 TRBD1 TRBV28 CASRRRQGALGEQYF